What follows is one T cell receptor (beta chain) and its context. Its specificity is unknown. TCRdb passed the reads through MiXCR, listing each CDR3 protein once. The sample has under 200,000 distinct CDR3 sequences; 8.5% to 10% are singletons. The sample comes from a study of T cell repertoires in cytomegalovirus infection. At the level of the study: Public signatures in TCR beta pointed to CMV infection and matching HLA type. Points from the study as a whole: Cumulative public TCR beta family frequency identified carriers of CMV plus the relevant HLA.

The germline V gene has CDR1 KGHDR and CDR2 SFDVKD. The CDR3 has 15 amino acids. V shed 7 bases and J shed 2 bases, with 16 bases lying between them. Sequenced input: PBMCs. The sequence was obtained from a human donor in good health (CMV status not recorded). Some clones in this sample may be carry-over from other donors' samples. This chain connects TRBV24-1 to TRBJ2-5, with D tentatively TRBD1 (6 bases). This CDR3 is CATSAVLGQQETQYF. The CDR3 region has the DNA TGTGCCACCAGCGCCGTTCTCGGACAGCAAGAGACCCAGTACTTC.